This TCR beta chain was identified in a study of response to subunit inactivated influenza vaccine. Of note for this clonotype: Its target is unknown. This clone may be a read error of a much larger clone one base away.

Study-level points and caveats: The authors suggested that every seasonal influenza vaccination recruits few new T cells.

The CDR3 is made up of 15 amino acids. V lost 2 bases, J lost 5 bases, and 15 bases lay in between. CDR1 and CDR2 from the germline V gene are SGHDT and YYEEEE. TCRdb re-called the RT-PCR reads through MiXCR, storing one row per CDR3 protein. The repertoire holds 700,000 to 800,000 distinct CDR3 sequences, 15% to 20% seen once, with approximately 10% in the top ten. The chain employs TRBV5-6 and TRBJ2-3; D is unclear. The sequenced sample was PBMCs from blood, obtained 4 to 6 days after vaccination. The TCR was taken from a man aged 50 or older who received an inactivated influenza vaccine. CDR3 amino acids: CASSFSDQAIDTQYF. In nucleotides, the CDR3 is TGTGCCAGCAGCTTTAGTGACCAAGCCATAGATACGCAGTATTTT.